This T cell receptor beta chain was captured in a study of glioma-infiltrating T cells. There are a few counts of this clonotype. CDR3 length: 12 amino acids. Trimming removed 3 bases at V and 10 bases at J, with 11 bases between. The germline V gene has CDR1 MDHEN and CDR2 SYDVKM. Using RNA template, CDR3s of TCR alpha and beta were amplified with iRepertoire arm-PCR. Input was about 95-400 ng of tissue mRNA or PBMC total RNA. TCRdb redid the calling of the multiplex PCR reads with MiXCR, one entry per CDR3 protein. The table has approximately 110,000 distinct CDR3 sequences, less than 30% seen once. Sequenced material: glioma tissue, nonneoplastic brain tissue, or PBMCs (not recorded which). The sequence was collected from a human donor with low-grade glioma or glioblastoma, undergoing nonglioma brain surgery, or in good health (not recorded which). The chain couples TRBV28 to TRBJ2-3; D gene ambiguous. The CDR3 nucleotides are TGTGCCAGCAGTTTCGCCGGCGCCCCGCAGTATTTT. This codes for CASSFAGAPQYF.